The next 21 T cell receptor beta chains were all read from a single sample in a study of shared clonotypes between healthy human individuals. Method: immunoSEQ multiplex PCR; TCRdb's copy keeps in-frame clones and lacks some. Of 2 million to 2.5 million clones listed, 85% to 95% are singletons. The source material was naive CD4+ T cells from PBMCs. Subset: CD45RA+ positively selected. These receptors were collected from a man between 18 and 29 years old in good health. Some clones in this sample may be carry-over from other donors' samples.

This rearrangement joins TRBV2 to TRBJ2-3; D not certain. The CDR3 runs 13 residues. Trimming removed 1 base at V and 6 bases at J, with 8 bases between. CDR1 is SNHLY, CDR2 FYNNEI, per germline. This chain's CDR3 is CASSEEMADTQYF. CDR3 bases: TGTGCCAGCAGTGAAGAAATGGCGGATACGCAGTATTTT.

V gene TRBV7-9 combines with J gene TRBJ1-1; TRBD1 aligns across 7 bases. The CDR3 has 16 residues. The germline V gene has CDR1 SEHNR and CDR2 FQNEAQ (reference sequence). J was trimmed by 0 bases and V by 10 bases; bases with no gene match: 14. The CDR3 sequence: CATPGTEKNLNTEAFF. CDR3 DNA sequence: TGTGCCACCCCAGGGACAGAGAAGAACTTGAACACTGAAGCTTTCTTT.

Written as DNA, the CDR3 is TGCGCCAGCAGCACAACGGGACAGGTCCTTGAAAAACTGTTTTTT. Protein sequence: CASSTTGQVLEKLFF. The chain joins TRBV5-1 to TRBJ1-4; 8 positions agree with TRBD1. Per germline, CDR1 SGHRS and CDR2 YFSETQ. Trimming cost V 4 bases and J 7 bases; bases outside gene matches: 9. CDR3 length: 15 amino acids.

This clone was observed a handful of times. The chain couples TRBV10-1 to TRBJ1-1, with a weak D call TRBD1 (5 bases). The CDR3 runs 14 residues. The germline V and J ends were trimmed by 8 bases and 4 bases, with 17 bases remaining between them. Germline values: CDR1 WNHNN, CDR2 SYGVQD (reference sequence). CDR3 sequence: CASCQTGTSTEAFF. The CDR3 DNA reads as TGCGCCAGCTGCCAGACGGGGACCTCCACTGAAGCTTTCTTT.

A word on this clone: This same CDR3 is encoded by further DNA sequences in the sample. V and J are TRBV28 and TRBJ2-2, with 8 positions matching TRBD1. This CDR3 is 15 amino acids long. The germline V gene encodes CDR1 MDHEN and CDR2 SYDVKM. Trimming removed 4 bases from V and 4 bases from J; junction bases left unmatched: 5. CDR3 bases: TGTGCCAGCAGTTCAGGGGGCGCCGGCACCGGGGAGCTGTTTTTT. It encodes CASSSGGAGTGELFF.

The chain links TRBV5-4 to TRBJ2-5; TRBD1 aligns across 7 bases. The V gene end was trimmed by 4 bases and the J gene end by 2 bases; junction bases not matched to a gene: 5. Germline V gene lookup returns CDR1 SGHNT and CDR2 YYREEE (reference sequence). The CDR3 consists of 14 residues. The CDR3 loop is CASSRGTEQETQYF. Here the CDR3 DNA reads TGTGCCAGCAGCCGAGGGACAGAACAAGAGACCCAGTACTTC.

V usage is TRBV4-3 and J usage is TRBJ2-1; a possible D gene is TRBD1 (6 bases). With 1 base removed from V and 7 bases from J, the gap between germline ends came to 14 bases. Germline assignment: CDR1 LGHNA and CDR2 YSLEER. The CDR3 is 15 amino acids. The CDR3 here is CASSQVGAVLNEQFF. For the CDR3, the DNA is TGCGCCAGCAGCCAAGTGGGGGCGGTTCTTAATGAGCAGTTCTTC.

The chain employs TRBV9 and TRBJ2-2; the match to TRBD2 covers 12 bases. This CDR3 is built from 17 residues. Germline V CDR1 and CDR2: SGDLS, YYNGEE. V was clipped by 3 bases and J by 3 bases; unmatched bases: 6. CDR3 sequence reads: CASSATSGSWYTGELFF. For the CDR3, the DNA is TGTGCCAGCAGCGCGACTAGCGGGAGTTGGTACACCGGGGAGCTGTTTTTT. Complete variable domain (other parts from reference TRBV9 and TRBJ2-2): DSGVTQTPKHLITATGQRVTLRCSPRSGDLSVYWYQQSLDQGLQFLIQYYNGEERAKGNILERFSAQQFPDLHSELNLSSLELGDSALYFCASSATSGSWYTGELFFGEGSRLTVL.

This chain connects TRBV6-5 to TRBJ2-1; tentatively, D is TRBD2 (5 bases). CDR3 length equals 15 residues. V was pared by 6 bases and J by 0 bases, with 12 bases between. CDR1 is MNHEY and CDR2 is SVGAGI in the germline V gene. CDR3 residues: CASSWTVSSYNEQFF. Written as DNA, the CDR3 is TGTGCCAGCAGCTGGACTGTTAGCTCCTACAATGAGCAGTTCTTC.

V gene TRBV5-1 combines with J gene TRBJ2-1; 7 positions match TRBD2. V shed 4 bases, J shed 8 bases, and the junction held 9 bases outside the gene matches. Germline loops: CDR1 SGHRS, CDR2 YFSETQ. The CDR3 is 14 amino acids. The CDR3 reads CASSLGLPADEQFF. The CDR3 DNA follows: TGCGCCAGCAGCCTGGGACTACCTGCGGATGAGCAGTTCTTC.

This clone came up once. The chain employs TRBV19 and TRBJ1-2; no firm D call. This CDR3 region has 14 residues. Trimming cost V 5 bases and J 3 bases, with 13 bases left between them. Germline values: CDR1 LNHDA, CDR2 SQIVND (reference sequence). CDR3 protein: CASSPKSQDYGYTF. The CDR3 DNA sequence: TGTGCCAGTAGTCCGAAGAGCCAAGACTATGGCTACACCTTC.

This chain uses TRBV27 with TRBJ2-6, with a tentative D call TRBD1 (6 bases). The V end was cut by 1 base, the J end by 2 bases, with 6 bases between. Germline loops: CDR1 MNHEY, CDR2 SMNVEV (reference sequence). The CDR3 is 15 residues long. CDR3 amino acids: CASSLWGPGANVLTF. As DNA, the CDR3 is TGTGCCAGCAGTTTATGGGGGCCTGGGGCCAACGTCCTGACTTTC.

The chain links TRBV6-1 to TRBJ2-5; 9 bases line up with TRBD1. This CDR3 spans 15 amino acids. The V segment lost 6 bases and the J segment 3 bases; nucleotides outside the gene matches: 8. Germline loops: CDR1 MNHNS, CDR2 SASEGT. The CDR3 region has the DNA TGTGCCAGCAGCCGACCCGGGACAGGGAAAGAGACCCAGTACTTC. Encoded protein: CASSRPGTGKETQYF.

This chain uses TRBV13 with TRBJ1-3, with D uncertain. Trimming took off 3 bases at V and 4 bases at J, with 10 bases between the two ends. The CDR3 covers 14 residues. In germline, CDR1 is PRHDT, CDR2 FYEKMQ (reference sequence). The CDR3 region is CASSFRGSGNTIYF. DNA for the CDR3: TGTGCCAGCAGCTTTCGGGGATCCGGAAACACCATATATTTT. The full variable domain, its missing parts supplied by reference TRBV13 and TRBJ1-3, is AAGVIQSPRHLIKEKRETATLKCYPIPRHDTVYWYQQGPGQDPQFLISFYEKMQSDKGSIPDRFSAQQFSDYHSELNMSSLELGDSALYFCASSFRGSGNTIYFGEGSWLTVV.

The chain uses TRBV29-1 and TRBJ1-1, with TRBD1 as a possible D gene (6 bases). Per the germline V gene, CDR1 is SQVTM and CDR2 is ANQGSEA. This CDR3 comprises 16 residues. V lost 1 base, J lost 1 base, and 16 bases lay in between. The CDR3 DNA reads TGCAGCGTTGAAGGTCGGTCCGGGGGGCAGAACACTGAAGCTTTCTTT. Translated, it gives CSVEGRSGGQNTEAFF.

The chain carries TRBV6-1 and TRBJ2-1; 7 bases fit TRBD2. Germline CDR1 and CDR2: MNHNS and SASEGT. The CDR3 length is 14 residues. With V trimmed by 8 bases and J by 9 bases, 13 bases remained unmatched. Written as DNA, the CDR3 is TGTGCCAGCGAGGCCCAATCTAGCGGAGGTGAGCAGTTCTTC. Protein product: CASEAQSSGGEQFF.

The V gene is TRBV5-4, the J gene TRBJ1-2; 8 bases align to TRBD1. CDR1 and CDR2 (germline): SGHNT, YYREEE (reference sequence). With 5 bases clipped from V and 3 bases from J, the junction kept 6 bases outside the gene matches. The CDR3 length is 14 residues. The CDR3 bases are TGTGCCAGCAGATCCGGGACAGGAGACTATGGCTACACCTTC. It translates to CASRSGTGDYGYTF.

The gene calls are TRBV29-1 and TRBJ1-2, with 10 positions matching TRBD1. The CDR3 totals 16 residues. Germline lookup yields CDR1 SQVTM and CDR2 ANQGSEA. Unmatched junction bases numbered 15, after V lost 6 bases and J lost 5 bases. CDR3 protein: CSVTGTGEGSSYGYTF. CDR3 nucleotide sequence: TGCAGCGTCACAGGGACAGGGGAAGGGAGTTCTTATGGCTACACCTTC.

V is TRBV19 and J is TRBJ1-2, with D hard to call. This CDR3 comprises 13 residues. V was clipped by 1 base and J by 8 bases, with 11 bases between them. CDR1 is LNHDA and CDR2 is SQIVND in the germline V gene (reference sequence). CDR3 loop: CASSIGQRYGYTF. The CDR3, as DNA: TGTGCCAGTAGTATAGGACAACGGTACGGCTACACCTTC.

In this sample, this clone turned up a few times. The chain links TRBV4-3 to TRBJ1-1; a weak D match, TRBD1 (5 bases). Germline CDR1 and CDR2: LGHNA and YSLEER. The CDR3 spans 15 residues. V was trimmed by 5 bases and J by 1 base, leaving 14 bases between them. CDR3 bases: TGCGCCAGCAGCTCTCGGGACGGATGGAACACTGAAGCTTTCTTT. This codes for CASSSRDGWNTEAFF.

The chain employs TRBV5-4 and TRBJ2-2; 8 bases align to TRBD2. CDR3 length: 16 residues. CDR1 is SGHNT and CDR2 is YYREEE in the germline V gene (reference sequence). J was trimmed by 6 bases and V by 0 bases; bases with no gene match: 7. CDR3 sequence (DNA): TGTGCCAGCAGCTTGGCCAGGGGACTAGGCGCCGGGGAGCTGTTTTTT. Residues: CASSLARGLGAGELFF.